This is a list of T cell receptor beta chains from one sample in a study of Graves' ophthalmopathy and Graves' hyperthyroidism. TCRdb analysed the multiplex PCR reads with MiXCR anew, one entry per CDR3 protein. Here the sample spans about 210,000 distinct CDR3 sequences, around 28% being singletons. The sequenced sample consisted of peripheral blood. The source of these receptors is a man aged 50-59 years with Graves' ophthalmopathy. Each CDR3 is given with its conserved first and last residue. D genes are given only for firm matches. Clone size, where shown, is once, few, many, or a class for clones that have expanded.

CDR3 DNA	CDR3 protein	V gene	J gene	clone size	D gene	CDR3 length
TGTGCCAGTCCGAAGTGGGGTTCGGAGACCCAGTACTTC	CASPKWGSETQYF	TRBV6-1	TRBJ2-5	-	-	13
TGTGCCAGCAGAAGGGGACAGGCCGGCTATGGCTACACCTTC	CASRRGQAGYGYTF	TRBV28	TRBJ1-2	many	TRBD1	14
TGTGCCAGCAGCCCTTGGGGCGGGAGCACCGGGGAGCTGTTTTTT	CASSPWGGSTGELFF	TRBV7-2	TRBJ2-2	-	TRBD2	15
TGTGCCAGCAGTACCCGGCTTAACTATGGCTACACCTTC	CASSTRLNYGYTF	TRBV28	TRBJ1-2	many	-	13
TGTGCCAGCAGGGACGGTGGACAGGGGACCGGCGAGCAGTACTTC	CASRDGGQGTGEQYF	TRBV6-1	TRBJ2-7	many	TRBD1	15
TGCAGTGCCAGTGGGGGGACAGGGACAAACATTCAGTACTTC	CSASGGTGTNIQYF	TRBV20-1	TRBJ2-4	many	TRBD1	14
TGTGCCAGCAGAGAGGGGAACACTGAAGCTTTCTTT	CASREGNTEAFF	TRBV27	TRBJ1-1	many	-	12
TGTGCCAGCAGTGAATGGGACCCTTCGAACACTGAAGCTTTCTTT	CASSEWDPSNTEAFF	TRBV6-1	TRBJ1-1	-	-	15
TGTGCTAGTAGCATAGACCGAGGCTACGGGCAGTACTTC	CASSIDRGYGQYF	TRBV12-5	TRBJ2-7	-	-	13
TGTGCCAGCAGCCCCCTGGTCGGAGGATACGAGCAGTACTTC	CASSPLVGGYEQYF	TRBV12-3/TRBV12-4	TRBJ2-7	many	-	14
TGTGCCATCAGCGGCCTCGACGGTCCGAATTCACCCCTCCACTTT	CAISGLDGPNSPLHF	TRBV10-3	TRBJ1-6	-	-	15
TGTGCCAGCAGCTTAAATCATAGGGACTTACGGGCCGAGCAGTACTTC	CASSLNHRDLRAEQYF	TRBV7-2	TRBJ2-7	many	-	16
TGTGCCAGCAGCCAACTCTCTAGCAGGGACCAAGAGACCCAGTACTTC	CASSQLSSRDQETQYF	TRBV4-2	TRBJ2-5	-	-	16
TGTGCCAGCACCCTCCCGGGTAGCAATCAGCCCCAGCATTTT	CASTLPGSNQPQHF	TRBV7-8	TRBJ1-5	many	-	14
TGTGCCAGCAGCTTAGCGCTGGGACAGGGGGAGACCCAGTACTTC	CASSLALGQGETQYF	TRBV7-6	TRBJ2-5	many	TRBD1	15
TGTGCCAGCAGTTACTCGAGCGGTGCATGGGAGACCCAGTACTTC	CASSYSSGAWETQYF	TRBV6-6	TRBJ2-5	many	-	15
TGTGCCAGCAGTCGGGACAGGGATGGGTACGAGCAGTACTTC	CASSRDRDGYEQYF	TRBV6-1	TRBJ2-7	once	TRBD1	14
TGTGCCAGCAGTTTATCTAGCGGGACTCGCACCGGGGAGCTGTTTTTT	CASSLSSGTRTGELFF	TRBV12-3/TRBV12-4	TRBJ2-2	many	TRBD2	16
TGCAGCGTTGATACAGCAGGCGGGCAGTACTTC	CSVDTAGGQYF	TRBV29-1	TRBJ2-7	many	-	11
TGCGCCAGCATTAGGGGTGGACAGGGCTTGACTGAAGCTTTCTTT	CASIRGGQGLTEAFF	TRBV5-1	TRBJ1-1	many	TRBD1	15
TGCAGTGCCGTGAAGGCCGGCGCGAACACCGGGGAGCTGTTTTTT	CSAVKAGANTGELFF	TRBV20-1	TRBJ2-2	many	-	15
TGCAGTGCTAGAGATCCCACGGGACCACTCATAATGAACACTGAAGCTTTCTTT	CSARDPTGPLIMNTEAFF	TRBV20-1	TRBJ1-1	many	-	18
TGTGCCAGCAGTTACTCGGTAGCGTCCTACGAGCAGTACTTC	CASSYSVASYEQYF	TRBV6-5	TRBJ2-7	many	-	14
TGTGCCATCAGGGGATTGGGATCGAACACCGGGGAGCTGTTTTTT	CAIRGLGSNTGELFF	TRBV10-3	TRBJ2-2	many	-	15
TGCGCCAGCAATAAGGACTCTGGGGCCAACGTCCTGACTTTC	CASNKDSGANVLTF	TRBV5-1	TRBJ2-6	many	-	14
TGCGCCAGCAGCTTGTCGGATGATTCACCCCTCCACTTT	CASSLSDDSPLHF	TRBV5-1	TRBJ1-6	-	-	13
TGTGCCAGCAGCCCCTGGGGAGGGCCCCAGCATTTT	CASSPWGGPQHF	TRBV3-1	TRBJ1-5	many	-	12
TGTGCCAGTAGTATGGGGGACATCGGAAACACCATATATTTT	CASSMGDIGNTIYF	TRBV19	TRBJ1-3	many	-	14
TGTGCCAGCAGCGTAGCGGGAGGGCCTTTAGATACGCAGTATTTT	CASSVAGGPLDTQYF	TRBV9	TRBJ2-3	many	TRBD2	15
TGTGCCAGCGCCCCCGGGACAGGGGATGGAGGCTACACCTTC	CASAPGTGDGGYTF	TRBV19	TRBJ1-2	many	TRBD1	14
TGTGCCAGCAGTGGGACAGGCGTCTACCAAGAGACCCAGTACTTC	CASSGTGVYQETQYF	TRBV6-2/TRBV6-3	TRBJ2-5	once	TRBD1	15
TGTGCCAGCAGCCCGCCCTGGGCCCAAGAGACCCAGTACTTC	CASSPPWAQETQYF	TRBV7-2	TRBJ2-5	-	-	14
TGTGCCAGCAGCTTTAGCGGTGGGGCCAACGTCCTGACTTTC	CASSFSGGANVLTF	TRBV7-3	TRBJ2-6	many	-	14
TGTGCCAGCAGCTTCGTTCAGGGTCCCAACACCGGGGAGCTGTTTTTT	CASSFVQGPNTGELFF	TRBV11-2	TRBJ2-2	many	-	16
TGTGCCAGCTCTCAGAGGTTGGGATCGAACACTGAAGCTTTCTTT	CASSQRLGSNTEAFF	TRBV6-1	TRBJ1-1	-	-	15
TGTGCCACCTCGGACGGGTACACTGAAGCTTTCTTT	CATSDGYTEAFF	TRBV28	TRBJ1-1	many	-	12
TGTGCCAGCACCAATGACGGGATCTCCTACGAGCAGTACTTC	CASTNDGISYEQYF	TRBV28	TRBJ2-7	-	-	14
TGTGCCAGTAGTGTGGGGGCCGTCGGCAATCAGCCCCAGCATTTT	CASSVGAVGNQPQHF	TRBV19	TRBJ1-5	many	-	15
TGTGCCAGCAGCTTAGTCTCCGGGACTAGCGGGAGTGAGACCCAGTACTTC	CASSLVSGTSGSETQYF	TRBV7-9	TRBJ2-5	many	TRBD2	17
TGTGCCAGCAGCTACAGACTAGCGGAGGGAGAGACCCAGTACTTC	CASSYRLAEGETQYF	TRBV7-3	TRBJ2-5	many	TRBD2	15
TGTGCCAGCAGTTACTCGATGGCTCGTGGAAATGGAGAGACCCAGTACTTC	CASSYSMARGNGETQYF	TRBV6-2/TRBV6-3	TRBJ2-5	many	-	17